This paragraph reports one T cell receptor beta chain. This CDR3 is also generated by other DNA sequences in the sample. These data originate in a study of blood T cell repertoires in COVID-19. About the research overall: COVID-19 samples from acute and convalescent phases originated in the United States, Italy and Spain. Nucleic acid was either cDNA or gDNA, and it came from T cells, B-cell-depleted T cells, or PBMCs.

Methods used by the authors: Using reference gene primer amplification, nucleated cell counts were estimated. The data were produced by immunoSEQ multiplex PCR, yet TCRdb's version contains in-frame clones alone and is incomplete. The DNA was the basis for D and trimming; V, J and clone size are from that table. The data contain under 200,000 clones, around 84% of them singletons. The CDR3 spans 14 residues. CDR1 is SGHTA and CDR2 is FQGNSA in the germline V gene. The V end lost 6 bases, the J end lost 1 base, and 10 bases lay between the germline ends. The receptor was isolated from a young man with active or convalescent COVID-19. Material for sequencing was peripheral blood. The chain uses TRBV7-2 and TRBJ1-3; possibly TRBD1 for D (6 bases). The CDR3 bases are TGTGCCAGCAGTTCACAGGGTTCTGGAAACACCATATATTTT. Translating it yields CASSSQGSGNTIYF.